This TCR beta chain was recorded in a study of blood T cell repertoires in COVID-19. Trimming removed 1 base from V and 3 bases from J; junction bases left unmatched: 12. The CDR3 is 17 amino acids. Germline CDR1 is SGHTA and CDR2 is FQGNSA. Original processing notes: Estimates of nucleated cell counts were drawn from the amplification of reference gene primers. Assay: immunoSEQ multiplex PCR; the TCRdb copy retains only in-frame clones and omits some. V and J calls and clone size are copied from that table; D and trimming were computed from the DNA. This table has some 120,000 clones, roughly nine tenths appearing once.

The source of this sequence is a human donor with active COVID-19. The donor label of this sample is uncertain. The chain has TRBV7-2 and TRBJ2-7, with 7 nucleotides matching TRBD2. Sequenced sample: peripheral blood. The CDR3 spells CASSLGWSGGTGYEQYF. The DNA for the CDR3 is TGTGCCAGCAGCTTAGGATGGTCGGGGGGTACAGGCTACGAGCAGTACTTC.